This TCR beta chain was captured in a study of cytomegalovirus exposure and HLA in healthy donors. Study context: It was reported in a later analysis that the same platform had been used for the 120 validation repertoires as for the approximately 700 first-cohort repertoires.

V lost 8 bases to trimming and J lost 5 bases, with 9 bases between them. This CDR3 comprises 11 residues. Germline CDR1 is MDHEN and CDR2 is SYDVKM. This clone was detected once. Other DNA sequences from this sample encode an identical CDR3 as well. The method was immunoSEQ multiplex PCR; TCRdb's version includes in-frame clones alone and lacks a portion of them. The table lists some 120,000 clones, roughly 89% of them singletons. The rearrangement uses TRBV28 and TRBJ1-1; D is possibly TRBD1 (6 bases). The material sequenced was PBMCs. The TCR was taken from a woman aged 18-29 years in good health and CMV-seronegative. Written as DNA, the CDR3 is TGTGCCAGCCGAGGGGGAACTGAAGCTTTCTTT. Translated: CASRGGTEAFF.